This T cell receptor beta chain was captured in a study of T cells in tumors after PD-1 blockade. Turning to the study itself: Excluded were patients with checkpoint blockade, immunosuppressants, or radiotherapy or other anti-cancer therapy within 4 weeks. Treatment was either pembrolizumab 200 mg every 3 weeks or cemiplimab 350 mg every 2 weeks. Daily vismodegib 150 mg continued in a subset of anti-PD-1-treated patients.

Some clones are missing from TCRdb's copy, which holds only in-frame ones; the method was immunoSEQ multiplex PCR. This table has tens of thousands of clones, 73% appearing once. The V gene's germline CDR1 is SGDLS and CDR2 YYNGEE. CDR3 length: 15 residues. The trim removed 4 bases at V and 1 base at J, leaving 4 bases unmatched. Study results and caveats: Peripheral recruitment is suggested, as some novel exhausted tumor clones were in pre-treatment blood.

Of note for this clone: No antigen is known for it.

The sample consisted of PBMCs, taken after anti-PD-1 treatment. This clonotype was obtained from a human donor with basal cell carcinoma. The chain couples TRBV9 to TRBJ1-2; TRBD1 aligns across 10 bases. As DNA, the CDR3 is TGTGCCAGCAGCCCTTGGGACAGGGGTAACTATGGCTACACCTTC. Translating gives CASSPWDRGNYGYTF.